This is a list of T cell receptor beta chains from one sample in a study of response to subunit inactivated influenza vaccine. TCRdb fed the RT-PCR reads into MiXCR, producing one record per CDR3 protein. The repertoire holds about 520,000 distinct CDR3 sequences, with around 25% as singletons. This sample comprised CD4+ T cells sorted from PBMCs, obtained 5 days after vaccination. The receptors were sampled from a man aged 45 to 65 who received an inactivated influenza vaccine. The CDR3 runs from the conserved cysteine through the conserved F or W. Each record gives: CDR3 length, J gene, V gene, clone size, D gene, CDR3 DNA, CDR3 protein. A D gene is named only where the DNA matches it firmly. The size entry is marked missing in some rows and otherwise reads once, few, many or a size class.

13	TRBJ2-7	TRBV29-1	few	-	TGCAGCGTTGAAGATAGTAGGCGCTACGAGCAGTACTTC	CSVEDSRRYEQYF
16	TRBJ1-1	TRBV15	few	-	TGTGCCACCAGCAGGGACGGACCCCAGGTGAACACTGAAGCTTTCTTT	CATSRDGPQVNTEAFF
12	TRBJ1-2	TRBV19	-	-	TGTGCCACCCTCACGCGCCCGTATGGCTACACCTTC	CATLTRPYGYTF
14	TRBJ2-1	TRBV5-1	many	-	TGCGCCAGCAGCCCTGACGGGGGCTCCAATGAGCAGTTCTTC	CASSPDGGSNEQFF
14	TRBJ2-1	TRBV12-3/TRBV12-4	few	-	TGTGCCAGCAGTTTTTGGGGAAGGGAAAATGAGCAGTTCTTC	CASSFWGRENEQFF
13	TRBJ2-3	TRBV11-3	-	-	TGTGCCAGCAGTCTCTTCCTCGGGGAAACGCAGTATTTT	CASSLFLGETQYF
15	TRBJ1-3	TRBV7-2	few	TRBD1	TGTGCCAGCAGCCGACAGGGCCTCTCTGGAAACACCATATATTTT	CASSRQGLSGNTIYF
20	TRBJ2-3	TRBV7-2	-	TRBD2	TGTGCCAGCAGCTTAGCCGGGACTAGCGGGGGTCGTCCTAGCACAGATACGCAGTATTTT	CASSLAGTSGGRPSTDTQYF
15	TRBJ2-2	TRBV28	few	TRBD2	TGTGCCAGCTCTAGCGGGGCCTTGAACACCGGGGAGCTGTTTTTT	CASSSGALNTGELFF
15	TRBJ1-2	TRBV20-1	-	-	TGCAGTGCACCCTTAAGGCGACAATCTAACTATGGCTACACCTTC	CSAPLRRQSNYGYTF
14	TRBJ2-5	TRBV6-5	-	TRBD1	TGTGCCAGCAGTTCTCCGGGACAGAGGGAGACCCAGTACTTC	CASSSPGQRETQYF
11	TRBJ1-1	TRBV12-3/TRBV12-4	-	-	TGTGCCAGCAGTGCCTACACTGAAGCTTTCTTT	CASSAYTEAFF